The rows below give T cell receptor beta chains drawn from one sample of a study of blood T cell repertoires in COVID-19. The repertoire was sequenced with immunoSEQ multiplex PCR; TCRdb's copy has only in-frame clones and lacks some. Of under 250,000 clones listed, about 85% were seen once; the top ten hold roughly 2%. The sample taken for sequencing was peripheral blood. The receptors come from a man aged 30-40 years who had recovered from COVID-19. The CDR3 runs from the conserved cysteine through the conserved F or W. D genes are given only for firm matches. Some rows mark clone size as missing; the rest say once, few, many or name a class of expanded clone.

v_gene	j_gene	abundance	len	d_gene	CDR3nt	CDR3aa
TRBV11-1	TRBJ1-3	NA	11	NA	TGTGCCAGCAGCCAAAGAAACACCATATATTTT	CASSQRNTIYF
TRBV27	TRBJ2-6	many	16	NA	TGTGCCAGCAGTTTATTAGGGGGCTCTGGGGCCAACGTCCTGACTTTC	CASSLLGGSGANVLTF
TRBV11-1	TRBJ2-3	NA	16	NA	TGTGCCAGCAGCTTAGGGGCCACGCCTCAGGCAGATACGCAGTATTTT	CASSLGATPQADTQYF
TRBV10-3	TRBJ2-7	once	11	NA	TGTGCCATCAGTGGCGAGTACGAGCAGTACTTC	CAISGEYEQYF
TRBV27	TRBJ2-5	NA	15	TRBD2	TGTGCCAGCAGTTACCTAGCGGGGGAGCTGGAGACCCAGTACTTC	CASSYLAGELETQYF
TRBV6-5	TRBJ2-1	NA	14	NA	TGTGCCAGCAGTTACTTGGGACATTACAATGAGCAGTTCTTC	CASSYLGHYNEQFF
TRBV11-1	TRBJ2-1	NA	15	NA	TGTGCCAGCGGCCACCTGGGTGTAAAGGGGAATGAGCAGTTCTTC	CASGHLGVKGNEQFF
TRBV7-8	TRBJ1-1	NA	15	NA	TGTGCCAGCAGCTTTCTATCTATAGGACAGACTGAAGCTTTCTTT	CASSFLSIGQTEAFF
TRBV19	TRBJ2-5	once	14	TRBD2	TGTGCCAGTAGCAAGCGGGGGGTCGAAGAGACCCAGTACTTC	CASSKRGVEETQYF
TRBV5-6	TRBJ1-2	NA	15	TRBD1	TGTGCCAGCAGCTTCTGGGACAGGGAAGGCGGTGGCTACACCTTC	CASSFWDREGGGYTF
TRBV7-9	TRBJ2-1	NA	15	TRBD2	TGTGCCAGCAGCTTAGGGAGCGGGGGGGCCGTTGAGCAGTTCTTC	CASSLGSGGAVEQFF
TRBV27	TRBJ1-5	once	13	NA	TGTGCCAGCAGCCCTATGGGCAATCAGCCCCAGCATTTT	CASSPMGNQPQHF
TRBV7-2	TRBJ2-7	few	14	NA	TGTGCCAGCAGCCAGGGGGGCAGACTCAACGAGCAGTACTTC	CASSQGGRLNEQYF
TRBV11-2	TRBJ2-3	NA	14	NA	TGTGCCAGCAGCTTGGGCCGGAACACAGATACGCAGTATTTT	CASSLGRNTDTQYF
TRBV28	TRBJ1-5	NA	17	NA	TGTGCCAGCACCCCCTCAGGAGCAGGGATGAGCAATCAGCCCCAGCATTTT	CASTPSGAGMSNQPQHF
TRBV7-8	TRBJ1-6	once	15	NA	TGTGCCAGCAGCTTAGAGGCAGGGGAAAATTCACCCCTCCACTTT	CASSLEAGENSPLHF
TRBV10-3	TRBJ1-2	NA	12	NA	TGTGCCATCAAAGCTCTTAACTATGGCTACACCTTC	CAIKALNYGYTF
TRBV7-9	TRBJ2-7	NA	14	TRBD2	TGTGCCAGCAGCTATAGCGGGGGGGCAGAGGAGCAGTACTTC	CASSYSGGAEEQYF
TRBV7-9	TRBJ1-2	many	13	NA	TGTGCCAGCAGCCGGGACATTAACTATGGCTACACCTTC	CASSRDINYGYTF
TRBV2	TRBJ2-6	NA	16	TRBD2	TGTGCCAGCAGTGTCCGGGGGGTAGCTGGGGCCAACGTCCTGACTTTC	CASSVRGVAGANVLTF
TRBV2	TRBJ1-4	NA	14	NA	TGTGCCAGCACCTCGGGCTCTAGGGGTCAAAAACTGTTTTTT	CASTSGSRGQKLFF
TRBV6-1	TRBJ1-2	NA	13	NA	TGTGCCAGCAGTGAAGACAGGCTGGGAGGCTACACCTTC	CASSEDRLGGYTF
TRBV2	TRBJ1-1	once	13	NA	TGTGCCAGCAGTGGAACTGATAACACTGAAGCTTTCTTT	CASSGTDNTEAFF
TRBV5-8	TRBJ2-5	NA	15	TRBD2	TGTGCCAGCATCGCTCTAGCGGGGGGGCCGAAGACCCAGTACTTC	CASIALAGGPKTQYF
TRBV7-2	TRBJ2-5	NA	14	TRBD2	TGTGCCAGCAGCTTTACCAGCGGGGAAGAGACCCAGTACTTC	CASSFTSGEETQYF
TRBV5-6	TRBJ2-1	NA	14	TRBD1	TGTGCCAGCAGCTCGGGACAGGATTGGAATGAGCAGTTCTTC	CASSSGQDWNEQFF
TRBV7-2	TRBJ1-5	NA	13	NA	TGTGCCAGCAGCTTCTCCTATCTCCAGCCCCAGCATTTT	CASSFSYLQPQHF
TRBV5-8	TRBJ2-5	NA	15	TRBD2	TGTGCCAGCAGCTTTGCGGGGGGGCCTTCTGAGACCCAGTACTTC	CASSFAGGPSETQYF
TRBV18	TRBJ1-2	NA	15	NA	TGTGCCAGCTCAACAGGACAGTACGCTAACTATGGCTACACCTTC	CASSTGQYANYGYTF
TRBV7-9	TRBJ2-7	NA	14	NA	TGTGCCAGCAGGTCTCCCTCCAGGGGCCACGAGCAGTACTTC	CASRSPSRGHEQYF
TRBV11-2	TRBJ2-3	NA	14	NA	TGTGCCAGCAGCCACGAGGGACTTTCAGATACGCAGTATTTT	CASSHEGLSDTQYF
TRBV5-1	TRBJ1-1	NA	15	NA	TGCGCCAGCAGTCGCCTAAACGGACTCGACACTGAAGCTTTCTTT	CASSRLNGLDTEAFF
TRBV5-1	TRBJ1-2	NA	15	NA	TGCGCCAGCAGCTTCCTAACAGGATCTAACTATGGCTACACCTTC	CASSFLTGSNYGYTF
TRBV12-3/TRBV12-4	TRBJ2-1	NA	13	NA	TGTGCCAGCAGTTTGACAGACACAATGGAGCAGTTCTTC	CASSLTDTMEQFF
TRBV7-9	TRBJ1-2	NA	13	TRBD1	TGTGCCAGCAGCCCGGGACAGGGACACGGCTACACCTTC	CASSPGQGHGYTF
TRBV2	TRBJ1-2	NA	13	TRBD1	TGTGCCAGGAGACAGGGGGCTAACTATGGCTACACCTTC	CARRQGANYGYTF